A selection of T cell receptor beta chains follows, all from one sample in a study of radiation and T cells in renal cell carcinoma. Produced via immunoSEQ multiplex PCR; TCRdb's table is partial and in-frame only. Of about 140,000 clones in the sample, approximately 87% were seen once. This material consisted of blood, taken from a patient whose treatment included radiotherapy and nephrectomy. The receptors come from a woman in her forties or fifties with renal cell carcinoma. The CDR3 runs from the conserved cysteine through the conserved F or W. Each record gives: D gene, V gene, CDR3 protein. A D gene is named only where the DNA matches it firmly.

d_call: TRBD1; v_call: TRBV4-2; cdr3_aa: CASSQGTGSQPQHF
d_call: TRBD2; v_call: TRBV10-3; cdr3_aa: CAIGAGGEQETQYF
d_call: TRBD1; v_call: TRBV6-5; cdr3_aa: CASRITGTANYGYTF
d_call: -; v_call: TRBV29-1; cdr3_aa: CSVLKGGENTEAFF
d_call: -; v_call: TRBV10-1; cdr3_aa: CASTTAGGREQYF
d_call: -; v_call: TRBV7-2; cdr3_aa: CASSPRAAPIEQYF
d_call: -; v_call: TRBV7-2; cdr3_aa: CASSVRGVEQYF
d_call: -; v_call: TRBV13; cdr3_aa: CASSLRGGGQGNTIYF
d_call: TRBD1; v_call: TRBV27; cdr3_aa: CASSRRDSNIEQYF
d_call: -; v_call: TRBV6-1; cdr3_aa: CASSEYDRTDTQYF
d_call: -; v_call: TRBV18; cdr3_aa: CASSPGVETGELFF
d_call: -; v_call: TRBV30; cdr3_aa: CAWSVGADTQYF
d_call: -; v_call: TRBV19; cdr3_aa: CASTLQVDSPLHF
d_call: TRBD2; v_call: TRBV29-1; cdr3_aa: CSVNPAGEGEQYF
d_call: -; v_call: TRBV4-3; cdr3_aa: CASSQGYGYTF
d_call: TRBD2; v_call: TRBV5-6; cdr3_aa: CASSLELAGGFSGELFF
d_call: TRBD1; v_call: TRBV18; cdr3_aa: CASSPRDSSVNQPQHF
d_call: -; v_call: TRBV7-9; cdr3_aa: CASSSRTALTDTQYF
d_call: -; v_call: TRBV7-2; cdr3_aa: CASSLGRVRADTQYF
d_call: TRBD1; v_call: TRBV7-6; cdr3_aa: CASSRQGAGSTDTQYF
d_call: -; v_call: TRBV2; cdr3_aa: CASSESGQGYGYTF
d_call: -; v_call: TRBV18; cdr3_aa: CASSPGSTDTQYF
d_call: TRBD1; v_call: TRBV5-6; cdr3_aa: CASSSRTGKLEQFF
d_call: -; v_call: TRBV11-2; cdr3_aa: CASSYGTASTEAFF